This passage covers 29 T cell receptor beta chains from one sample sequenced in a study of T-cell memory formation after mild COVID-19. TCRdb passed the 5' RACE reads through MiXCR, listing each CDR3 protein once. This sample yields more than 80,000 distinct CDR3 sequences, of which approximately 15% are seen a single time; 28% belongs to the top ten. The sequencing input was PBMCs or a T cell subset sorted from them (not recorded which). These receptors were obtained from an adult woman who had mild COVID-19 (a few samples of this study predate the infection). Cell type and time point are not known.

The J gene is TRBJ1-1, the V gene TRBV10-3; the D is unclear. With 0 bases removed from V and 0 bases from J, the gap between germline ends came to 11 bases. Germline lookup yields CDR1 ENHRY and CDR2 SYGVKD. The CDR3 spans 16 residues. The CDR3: CAISESVSDMNTEAFF. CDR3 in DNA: TGTGCCATCAGTGAGTCGGTCAGTGACATGAACACTGAAGCTTTCTTT.

For the CDR3, the DNA is TGTGCCAGCAGCTCCTGGAAAGACTCCAGCTCCTACGAGCAGTACTTC. Translation gives CASSSWKDSSSYEQYF. The V gene is TRBV11-2, the J gene TRBJ2-7, with no clear D. V was clipped by 4 bases and J by 0 bases, with 16 bases between them. Germline CDR1 SGHAT, CDR2 FQNNGV. This CDR3 spans 16 amino acids.

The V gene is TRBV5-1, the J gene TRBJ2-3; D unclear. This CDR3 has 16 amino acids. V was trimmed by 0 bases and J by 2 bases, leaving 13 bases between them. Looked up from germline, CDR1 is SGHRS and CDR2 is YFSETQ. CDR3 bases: TGCGCCAGCAGCTTGGTACCGCTAGGATACACAGATACGCAGTATTTT. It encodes CASSLVPLGYTDTQYF. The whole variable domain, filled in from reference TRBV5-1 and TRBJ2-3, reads KAGVTQTPRYLIKTRGQQVTLSCSPISGHRSVSWYQQTPGQGLQFLFEYFSETQRNKGNFPGRFSGRQFSNSRSEMNVSTLELGDSALYLCASSLVPLGYTDTQYFGPGTRLTVL.

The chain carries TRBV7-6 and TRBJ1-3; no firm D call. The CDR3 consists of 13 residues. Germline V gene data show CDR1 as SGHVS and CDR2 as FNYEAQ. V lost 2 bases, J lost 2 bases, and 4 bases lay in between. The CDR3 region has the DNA TGTGCCAGCAGCTTACAGACTGGAAACACCATATATTTT. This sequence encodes CASSLQTGNTIYF.

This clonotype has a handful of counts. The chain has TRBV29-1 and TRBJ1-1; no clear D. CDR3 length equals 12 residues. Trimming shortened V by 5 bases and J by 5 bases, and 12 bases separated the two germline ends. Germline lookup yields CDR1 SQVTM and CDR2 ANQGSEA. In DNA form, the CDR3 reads TGCAGCGTTCAGGAGGGAGGAACTGAAGCTTTCTTT. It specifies CSVQEGGTEAFF.

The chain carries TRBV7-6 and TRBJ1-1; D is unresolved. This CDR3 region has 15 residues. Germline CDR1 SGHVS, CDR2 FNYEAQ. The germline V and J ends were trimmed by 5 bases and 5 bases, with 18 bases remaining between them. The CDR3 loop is CASSPRSEGWTEAFF. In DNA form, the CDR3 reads TGTGCCAGCAGCCCCCGTTCAGAGGGTTGGACTGAAGCTTTCTTT.

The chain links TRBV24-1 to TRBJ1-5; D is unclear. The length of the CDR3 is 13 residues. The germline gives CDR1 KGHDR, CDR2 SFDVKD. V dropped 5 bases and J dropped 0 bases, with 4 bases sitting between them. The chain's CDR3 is CATSVHSNQPQHF. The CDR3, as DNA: TGTGCCACCAGTGTTCATAGCAATCAGCCCCAGCATTTT.

CDR3 nucleotides: TGTGCCACCAGCACCGCAGGGTCGAATGAGCAGTTCTTC. Translated: CATSTAGSNEQFF. The rearrangement uses TRBV15 and TRBJ2-1; D possibly corresponds to TRBD1 (5 bases). CDR3 length: 13 amino acids. Germline V gene sequence: CDR1 LNHNV, CDR2 YYDKDF (reference sequence). Trimming cost V 4 bases and J 7 bases, with 11 bases left between them.

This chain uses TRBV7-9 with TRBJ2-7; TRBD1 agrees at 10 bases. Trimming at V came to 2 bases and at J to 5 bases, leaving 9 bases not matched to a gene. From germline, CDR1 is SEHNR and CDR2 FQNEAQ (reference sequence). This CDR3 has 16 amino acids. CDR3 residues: CASSLTLGQGFNEQYF. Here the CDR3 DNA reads TGTGCCAGCAGCTTAACCTTGGGACAGGGGTTCAACGAGCAGTACTTC.

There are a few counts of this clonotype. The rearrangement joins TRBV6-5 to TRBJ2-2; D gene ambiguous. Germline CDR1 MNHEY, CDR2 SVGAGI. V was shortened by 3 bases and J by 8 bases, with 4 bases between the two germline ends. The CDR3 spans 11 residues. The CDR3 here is CASSYYGELFF. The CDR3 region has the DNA TGTGCCAGCAGTTATTATGGGGAGCTGTTTTTT.

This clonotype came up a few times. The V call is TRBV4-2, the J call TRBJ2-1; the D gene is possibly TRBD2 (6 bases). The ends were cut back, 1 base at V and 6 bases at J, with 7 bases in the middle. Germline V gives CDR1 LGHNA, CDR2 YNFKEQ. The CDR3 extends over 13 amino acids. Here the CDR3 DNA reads TGTGCCAGCAGCCAAGGACTAGGCAATGAGCAGTTCTTC. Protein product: CASSQGLGNEQFF.

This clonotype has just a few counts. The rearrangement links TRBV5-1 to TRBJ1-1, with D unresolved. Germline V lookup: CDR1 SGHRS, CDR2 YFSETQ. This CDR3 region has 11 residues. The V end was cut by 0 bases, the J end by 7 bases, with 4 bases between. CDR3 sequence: CASSLDGEAFF. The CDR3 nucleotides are TGCGCCAGCAGCTTGGACGGTGAAGCTTTCTTT.

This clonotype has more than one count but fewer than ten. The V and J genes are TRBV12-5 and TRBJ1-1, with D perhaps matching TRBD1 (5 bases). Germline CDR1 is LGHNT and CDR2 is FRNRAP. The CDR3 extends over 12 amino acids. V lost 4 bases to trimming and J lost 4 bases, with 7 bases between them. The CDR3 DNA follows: TGTGCTAGTGGTTACGGGGGCACTGAAGCTTTCTTT. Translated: CASGYGGTEAFF.

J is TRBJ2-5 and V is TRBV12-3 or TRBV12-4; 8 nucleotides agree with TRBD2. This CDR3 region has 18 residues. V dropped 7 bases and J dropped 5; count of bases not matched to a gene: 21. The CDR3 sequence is CASTPGGGQGILGETQYF. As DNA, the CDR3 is TGTGCCAGCACCCCCGGGGGGGGGCAGGGTATTCTTGGTGAGACCCAGTACTTC.

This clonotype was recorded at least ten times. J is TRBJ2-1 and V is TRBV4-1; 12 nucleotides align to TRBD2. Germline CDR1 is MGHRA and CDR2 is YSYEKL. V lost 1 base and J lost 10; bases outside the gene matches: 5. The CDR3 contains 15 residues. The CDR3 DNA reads TGCGCCAGCAGCCAAGGACTAGCGGGGGCGGAGGAGCAGTTCTTC. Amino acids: CASSQGLAGAEEQFF.

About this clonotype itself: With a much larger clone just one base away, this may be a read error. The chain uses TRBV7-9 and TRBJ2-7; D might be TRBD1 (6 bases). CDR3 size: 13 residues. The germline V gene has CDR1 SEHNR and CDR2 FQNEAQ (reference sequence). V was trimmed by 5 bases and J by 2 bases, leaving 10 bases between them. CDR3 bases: TGTGCCAGCAGCCAGACAGGAACCTACGAGCAGTACTTC. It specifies CASSQTGTYEQYF.

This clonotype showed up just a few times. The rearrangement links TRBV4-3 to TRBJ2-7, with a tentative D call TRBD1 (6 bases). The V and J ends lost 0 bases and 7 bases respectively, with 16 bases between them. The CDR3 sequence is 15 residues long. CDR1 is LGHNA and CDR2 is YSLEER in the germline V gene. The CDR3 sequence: CASSQDWGRGGEQYF. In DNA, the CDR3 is TGCGCCAGCAGCCAAGATTGGGGCAGGGGCGGGGAGCAGTACTTC.

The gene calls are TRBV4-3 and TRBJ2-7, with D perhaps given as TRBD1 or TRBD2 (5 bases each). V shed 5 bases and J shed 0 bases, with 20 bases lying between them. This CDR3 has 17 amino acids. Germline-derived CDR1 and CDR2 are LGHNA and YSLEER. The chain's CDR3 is CASSVGVAPDSSYEQYF. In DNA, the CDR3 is TGCGCCAGCAGCGTGGGGGTAGCGCCCGATAGCTCCTACGAGCAGTACTTC.

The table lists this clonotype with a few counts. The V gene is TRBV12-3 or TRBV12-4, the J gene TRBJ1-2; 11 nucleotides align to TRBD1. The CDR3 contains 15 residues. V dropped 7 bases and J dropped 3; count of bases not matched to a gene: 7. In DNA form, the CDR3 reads TGTGCCAGCACCGGACAGGGGGCGGATTACTATGGCTACACCTTC. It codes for CASTGQGADYYGYTF.

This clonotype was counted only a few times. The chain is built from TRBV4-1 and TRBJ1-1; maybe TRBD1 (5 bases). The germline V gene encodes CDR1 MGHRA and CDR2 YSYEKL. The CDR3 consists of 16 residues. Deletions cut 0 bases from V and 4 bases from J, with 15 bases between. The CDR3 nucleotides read TGCGCCAGCAGCCAAGAGAGGGGTGGCGGTGGCACTGAAGCTTTCTTT. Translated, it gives CASSQERGGGGTEAFF.

CDR3 nucleotide sequence: TGTGCCAGCAGTTTCGGGTACAAAGGCGGGCGCCTCGACGAAGCTTTCTTT. It specifies CASSFGYKGGRLDEAFF. The rearrangement links TRBV12-3 or TRBV12-4 to TRBJ1-1, with D unclear. The V end lost 3 bases, the J end lost 8 bases, and 25 bases lay between the germline ends. The CDR3 consists of 17 residues.

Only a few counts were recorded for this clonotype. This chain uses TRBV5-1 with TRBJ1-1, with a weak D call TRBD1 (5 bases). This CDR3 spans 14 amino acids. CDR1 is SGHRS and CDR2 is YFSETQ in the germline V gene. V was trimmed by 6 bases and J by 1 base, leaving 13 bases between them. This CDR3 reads CASTQGTGNTEAFF. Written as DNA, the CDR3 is TGCGCCAGCACCCAGGGTACTGGGAACACTGAAGCTTTCTTT.

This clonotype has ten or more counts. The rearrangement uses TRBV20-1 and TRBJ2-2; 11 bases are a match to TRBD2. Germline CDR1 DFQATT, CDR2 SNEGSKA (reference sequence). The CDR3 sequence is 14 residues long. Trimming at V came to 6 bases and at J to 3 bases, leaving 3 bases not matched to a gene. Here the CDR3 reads CSAKGLADTGELFF. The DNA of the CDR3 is TGCAGTGCGAAGGGACTAGCGGACACCGGGGAGCTGTTTTTT.

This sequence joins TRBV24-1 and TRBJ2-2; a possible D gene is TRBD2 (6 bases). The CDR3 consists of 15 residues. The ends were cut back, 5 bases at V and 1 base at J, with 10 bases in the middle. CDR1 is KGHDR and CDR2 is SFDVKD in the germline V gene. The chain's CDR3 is CATSGRGRNTGELFF. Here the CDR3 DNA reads TGTGCCACCAGTGGGCGGGGAAGGAACACCGGGGAGCTGTTTTTT.

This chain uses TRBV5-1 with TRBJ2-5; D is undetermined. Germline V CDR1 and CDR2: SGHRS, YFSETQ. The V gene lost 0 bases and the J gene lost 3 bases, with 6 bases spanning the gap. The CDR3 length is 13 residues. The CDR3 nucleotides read TGCGCCAGCAGCTTGGCGGCCGAAGAGACCCAGTACTTC. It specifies CASSLAAEETQYF.

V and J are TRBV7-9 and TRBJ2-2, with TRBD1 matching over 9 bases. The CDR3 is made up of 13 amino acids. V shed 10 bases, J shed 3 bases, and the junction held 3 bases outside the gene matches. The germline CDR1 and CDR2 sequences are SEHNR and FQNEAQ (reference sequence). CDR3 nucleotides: TGTGCCACTAGGACAGGGGACACCGGGGAGCTGTTTTTT. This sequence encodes CATRTGDTGELFF.

For the CDR3, the DNA is TGTGCCAGCAGCTTAGAAGGGGGCCCTTTTGATGAGCAGTTCTTC. Its translation is CASSLEGGPFDEQFF. V usage is TRBV7-2 and J usage is TRBJ2-1; TRBD1 agrees at 7 bases. Germline assignment: CDR1 SGHTA and CDR2 FQGNSA. CDR3 size: 15 residues. V was pared by 1 base and J by 8 bases, with 8 bases of the junction left unmatched.

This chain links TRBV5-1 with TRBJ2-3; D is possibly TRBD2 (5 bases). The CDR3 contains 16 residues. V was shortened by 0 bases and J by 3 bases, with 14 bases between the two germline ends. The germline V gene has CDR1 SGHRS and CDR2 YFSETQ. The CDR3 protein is CASSLGGAPLTDTQYF. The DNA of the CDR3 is TGCGCCAGCAGCTTGGGGGGAGCCCCCTTAACAGATACGCAGTATTTT.

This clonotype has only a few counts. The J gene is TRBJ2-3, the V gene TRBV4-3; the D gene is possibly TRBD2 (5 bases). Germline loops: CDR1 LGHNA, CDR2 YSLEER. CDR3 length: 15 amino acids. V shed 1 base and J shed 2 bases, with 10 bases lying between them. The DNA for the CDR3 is TGCGCCAGCAGCCAAGTAGGAGGACCCACAGATACGCAGTATTTT. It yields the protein CASSQVGGPTDTQYF.